One and the same sample provided the 8 T cell receptor beta chains below, sequenced in a study of blood T cells in healthy people across ages. Through a sample-barcoded 5' primer and a J-beta primer mix, a second PCR was run for roughly 7 to 11 cycles. TCRdb passed the 5' RACE reads through MiXCR, listing each CDR3 protein once. This sample yields some 1,800,000 distinct CDR3 sequences, of which roughly 43% are seen a single time; more than 20% belongs to the top ten. Material for sequencing was blood. These receptors all come from a human donor in good health.

The genes are TRBV11-2 and TRBJ2-7; D gene uncertain. This CDR3 has 14 amino acids. From germline, CDR1 is SGHAT and CDR2 FQNNGV. Trimming stripped 4 bases from V and 3 bases from J, with 13 bases between. For the CDR3, the DNA is TGTGCCAGCAGCTCGTACCAGGACCGCTACGAGCAGTACTTC. Translating gives CASSSYQDRYEQYF.

This clonotype appeared a few times. This rearrangement joins TRBV15 to TRBJ1-2; TRBD1 matches 7 bases. Germline lookup yields CDR1 LNHNV and CDR2 YYDKDF (reference sequence). The ends lost 0 bases at V and 7 bases at J; junction bases unmatched: 11. The CDR3 spans 16 residues. CDR3 residues: CATSRDKGQQVGGYTF. In DNA form, the CDR3 reads TGTGCCACCAGCAGAGATAAGGGACAGCAAGTGGGTGGCTACACCTTC.

This clonotype appeared a few times. The chain has TRBV12-5 and TRBJ1-2, with a tentative D call TRBD1 (6 bases). Germline CDR1 is LGHNT and CDR2 is FRNRAP. The CDR3 contains 14 residues. V shed 6 bases and J shed 7 bases, with 18 bases lying between them. DNA of the CDR3: TGTGCTAGTGGCCCTAGGGGGAAGAATGGTGGCTACACCTTC. It is translated as CASGPRGKNGGYTF. The entire variable domain, with the rest obtained from reference TRBV12-5 and TRBJ1-2, is as follows: DARVTQTPRHKVTEMGQEVTMRCQPILGHNTVFWYRQTMMQGLELLAYFRNRAPLDDSGMPKDRFSAEMPDATLATLKIQPSEPRDSAVYFCASGPRGKNGGYTFGSGTRLTVV.

The V call is TRBV7-2, the J call TRBJ2-4; D uncertain. The J call is in doubt because the DNA end fits TRBJ2-7 better. The CDR3 sequence is 17 residues long. Germline CDR1 SGHTA, CDR2 FQGNSA. CDR3 sequence reads: CASSSPRGPCKACEQYF. Written as DNA, the CDR3 is TGTGCCAGCAGCTCCCCCCGCGGCCCCTGCAAGGCCTGCGAGCAGTACTTC.

Points on this clonotype: A much more abundant neighbour one base away suggests this may be a read error. The chain joins TRBV28 to TRBJ1-2, with D tentatively TRBD1 (6 bases). Germline loops: CDR1 MDHEN, CDR2 SYDVKM. There are 12 residues in the CDR3. V lost 6 bases, J lost 4 bases, and 9 bases lay in between. CDR3 nucleotides: TGTGCCAGCAGAGTACAGGGCTATGGCTACACCTTC. It translates to CASRVQGYGYTF.

This clonotype was detected a few times. The rearrangement links TRBV20-1 to TRBJ1-2; possibly TRBD1 for D (6 bases). This CDR3 has 14 residues. V lost 0 bases and J lost 3, with 11 bases in between. Looked up from germline, CDR1 is DFQATT and CDR2 is SNEGSKA (reference sequence). CDR3 residues: CSARDIGGHYGYTF. The DNA for the CDR3 is TGCAGTGCTAGAGATATTGGGGGGCACTATGGCTACACCTTC.

V is TRBV7-6 and J is TRBJ1-2; D unresolved. Trimming removed 3 bases from V and 3 bases from J, with 8 bases in between. There are 13 residues in the CDR3. Looked up from germline, CDR1 is SGHVS and CDR2 is FNYEAQ. CDR3 bases: TGTGCCAGCAGCTTTGGGCACGACTATGGCTACACCTTC. Encoded protein: CASSFGHDYGYTF. Together with reference TRBV7-6 and TRBJ1-2, the CDR3 gives the full variable domain: GAGVSQSPRYKVTKRGQDVALRCDPISGHVSLYWYRQALGQGPEFLTYFNYEAQQDKSGLPNDRFSAERPEGSISTLTIQRTEQRDSAMYRCASSFGHDYGYTFGSGTRLTVV.

The chain employs TRBV5-6 and TRBJ1-1, with D possibly TRBD1 on 5 matching bases. The ends were cut back, 4 bases at V and 7 bases at J, with 20 bases in the middle. The CDR3 length is 15 residues. Germline V gene lookup returns CDR1 SGHDT and CDR2 YYEEEE. Written as DNA, the CDR3 is TGTGCCAGCAGCCAAGGCTTTGGGGCTTTACTTGAAGCTTTCTTT. Protein sequence: CASSQGFGALLEAFF.